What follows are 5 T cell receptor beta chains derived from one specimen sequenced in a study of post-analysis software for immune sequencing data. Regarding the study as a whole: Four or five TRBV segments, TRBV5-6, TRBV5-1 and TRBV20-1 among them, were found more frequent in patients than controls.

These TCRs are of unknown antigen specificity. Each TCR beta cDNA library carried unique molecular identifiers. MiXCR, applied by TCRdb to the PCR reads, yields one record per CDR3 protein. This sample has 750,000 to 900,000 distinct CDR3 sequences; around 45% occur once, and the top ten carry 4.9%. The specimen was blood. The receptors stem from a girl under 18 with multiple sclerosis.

CDR3: CASSLRDRRNEQYF. CDR3 coding DNA: TGCGCCAGCAGCTTACGGGACAGACGAAACGAGCAGTACTTC. The rearrangement links TRBV5-1 to TRBJ2-7; 7 nucleotides agree with TRBD1. The CDR3 is made up of 14 amino acids. Trimming took 2 bases from V and 5 from J; bases not matched to a gene: 7. Germline CDR1 SGHRS, CDR2 YFSETQ. Supplemented by reference TRBV5-1 and TRBJ2-7, the full variable domain reads KAGVTQTPRYLIKTRGQQVTLSCSPISGHRSVSWYQQTPGQGLQFLFEYFSETQRNKGNFPGRFSGRQFSNSRSEMNVSTLELGDSALYLCASSLRDRRNEQYFGPGTRLTVT.

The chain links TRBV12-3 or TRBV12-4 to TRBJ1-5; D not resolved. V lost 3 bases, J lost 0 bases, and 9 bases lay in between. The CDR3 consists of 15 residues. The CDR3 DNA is TGTGCCAGCAGTTTTCTCGGAGATAGCAATCAGCCCCAGCATTTT. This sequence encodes CASSFLGDSNQPQHF.

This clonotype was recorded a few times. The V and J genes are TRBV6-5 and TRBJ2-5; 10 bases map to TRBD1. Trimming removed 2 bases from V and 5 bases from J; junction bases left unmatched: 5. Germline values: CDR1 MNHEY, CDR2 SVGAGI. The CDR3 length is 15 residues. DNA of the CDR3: TGTGCCAGCAGTTACGAGGGACAGGGGATGGAGACCCAGTACTTC. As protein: CASSYEGQGMETQYF.

This CDR3 reads CASSQGGLYYEQYF. The CDR3 region has the DNA TGTGCCAGCAGCCAAGGAGGGCTCTACTACGAGCAGTACTTC. V is TRBV16 and J is TRBJ2-7; D is possibly TRBD2 (6 bases). The CDR3 has 14 amino acids. V dropped 2 bases and J dropped 3 bases, with 11 bases sitting between them. Germline V gene data show CDR1 as KGHSY and CDR2 as FQNENV. Full variable domain (missing parts from reference TRBV16 and TRBJ2-7): GEEVAQTPKHLVRGEGQKAKLYCAPIKGHSYVFWYQQVLKNEFKFLISFQNENVFDETGMPKERFSAKCLPNSPCSLEIQATKLEDSAVYFCASSQGGLYYEQYFGPGTRLTVT.

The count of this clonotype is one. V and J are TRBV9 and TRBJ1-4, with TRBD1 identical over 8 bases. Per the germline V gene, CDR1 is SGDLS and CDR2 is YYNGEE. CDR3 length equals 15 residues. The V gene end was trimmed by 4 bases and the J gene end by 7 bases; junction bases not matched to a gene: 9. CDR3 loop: CASSPGQGRTEKLFF. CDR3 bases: TGTGCCAGCAGCCCAGGACAGGGCAGAACTGAAAAACTGTTTTTT.